The 18 T cell receptor beta chains below come from one sample, sequenced in a study of cytomegalovirus exposure and HLA in healthy donors. The primer mix had 60 Vbeta and 13 Jbeta primers. Assay used: immunoSEQ multiplex PCR; TCRdb lists only in-frame clones, some missing. Among 150,000 to 200,000 clones listed, over 65% were seen once. Sequencing input: PBMCs. The receptor set was obtained from a woman between 25 and 40 years old in good health and CMV-seronegative.

This clone appeared a few times. The gene calls are TRBV2 and TRBJ2-4; D unclear. The length of the CDR3 is 17 residues. The V end lost 0 bases, the J end lost 0 bases, and 12 bases lay between the germline ends. Germline CDR1 reads SNHLY; CDR2 reads FYNNEI. The CDR3 reads CASSEARACLAKNIQYF. CDR3 coding DNA: TGTGCCAGCAGTGAAGCTCGTGCGTGCCTAGCCAAAAACATTCAGTACTTC. Filled out from reference TRBV2 and TRBJ2-4, the complete variable domain reads EPEVTQTPSHQVTQMGQEVILRCVPISNHLYFYWYRQILGQKVEFLVSFYNNEISEKSEIFDDQFSVERPDGSNFTLKIRSTKLEDSAMYFCASSEARACLAKNIQYFGAGTRLSVL.

The chain carries TRBV30 and TRBJ2-6; 10 bases match TRBD2. Germline lookup yields CDR1 GTSNPN and CDR2 SVGIG (reference sequence). The V and J ends lost 5 bases and 4 bases, in that order; junction bases with no gene match: 11. This CDR3 is built from 17 residues. CDR3 amino acids: CAWGSGRPLGGANVLTF. The CDR3 nucleotides read TGTGCCTGGGGTAGCGGGAGGCCCCTAGGGGGGGCCAACGTCCTGACTTTC.

About this clone: A junction boundary mismatches the germline segment, possibly from a read error. The chain links TRBV29-1 to TRBJ2-7, with TRBD1 identical over 7 bases. CDR1 is SQVTM, CDR2 ANQGSEA, per germline. The CDR3 spans 14 residues. DNA of the CDR3: TGCAGCGTGGAAGACAGGGCGAGCTCCTACGAGCAGTACTTC. It encodes CSVEDRASSYEQYF.

The chain recombines TRBV4-2 with TRBJ2-1; TRBD2 agrees at 10 bases. The CDR3 covers 17 residues. Germline CDR1 LGHNA, CDR2 YNFKEQ. J was trimmed by 10 bases and V by 0 bases; bases with no gene match: 12. CDR3 nucleotides: TGTGCCAGCAGCCAAGAGAATGGCCTAGCGGGAGTTAGGGAGCAGTTCTTC. Protein product: CASSQENGLAGVREQFF.

This clone was seen a handful of times. The chain recombines TRBV4-1 with TRBJ1-1; the match to TRBD1 covers 11 bases. The J segment lost 4 bases and the V segment lost 2 bases, leaving 3 bases of the junction unmatched. The germline V gene encodes CDR1 MGHRA and CDR2 YSYEKL. The CDR3 has 15 amino acids. In DNA, the CDR3 is TGCGCCAGCAGCCAACCTGGGACAGGGGGCACTGAAGCTTTCTTT. Amino acid sequence: CASSQPGTGGTEAFF.

The chain joins TRBV4-3 to TRBJ2-1; a weak D match, TRBD2 (5 bases). This CDR3 region has 16 residues. The V gene lost 0 bases and the J gene lost 1 base, with 10 bases spanning the gap. In germline, CDR1 is LGHNA, CDR2 YSLEER. The DNA of the CDR3 is TGCGCCAGCAGCCAAGAGGTCAGCGGTTCCTACAATGAGCAGTTCTTC. This gives the protein CASSQEVSGSYNEQFF.

This clone was observed once. The chain has TRBV9 and TRBJ1-1; unclear D gene. Germline V gene lookup returns CDR1 SGDLS and CDR2 YYNGEE. Trimming shortened V by 2 bases and J by 1 base, and 24 bases separated the two germline ends. The CDR3 spans 19 residues. CDR3 bases: TGTGCCAGCAGCGTTACGGTGGGTGGGCGGGGAACGAGGAACACTGAAGCTTTCTTT. Amino acids: CASSVTVGGRGTRNTEAFF.

V is TRBV10-3 and J is TRBJ2-7; 9 bases line up with TRBD2. The germline V gene has CDR1 ENHRY and CDR2 SYGVKD. V lost 6 bases and J lost 0; bases outside the gene matches: 12. This CDR3 is 17 amino acids long. CDR3 DNA: TGTGCCATCAGACCGGGACTAGCTTCTCCTAACTCCTACGAGCAGTACTTC. Translation: CAIRPGLASPNSYEQYF.

Remarks on this clone: A junction boundary mismatches the germline segment, possibly from a read error. This sequence joins TRBV5-4 and TRBJ2-7; 8 bases fit TRBD1. This CDR3 contains 14 residues. Germline loops: CDR1 SGHNT, CDR2 YYREEE (reference sequence). CDR3 nucleotides: TGTGCCGGCAGCCCGGTCGGGACAGGAGACGAGCAGTACTTC. This gives the protein CAGSPVGTGDEQYF.

The CDR3 DNA follows: TGTGCCAGCAGTGAACTAGCGGGGGACACAGATACGCAGTATTTT. Translated, it gives CASSELAGDTDTQYF. The V and J genes are TRBV6-4 and TRBJ2-3; 11 positions match TRBD2. This CDR3 region has 15 residues. Germline CDR1 reads MRHNA; CDR2 reads SNTAGT. The trim removed 3 bases at V and 2 bases at J, leaving 1 base unmatched.

The V gene is TRBV11-1, the J gene TRBJ1-2, with 8 bases fitting TRBD1. The CDR3 spans 15 residues. Germline V gene lookup returns CDR1 SGHAT and CDR2 FQDESV (reference sequence). The V segment lost 6 bases and the J segment 7 bases; nucleotides outside the gene matches: 13. CDR3 protein: CASSLSRTGIGGYTF. In DNA, the CDR3 is TGTGCCAGCAGTTTAAGTCGGACAGGGATCGGTGGCTACACCTTC.

The CDR3 region has the DNA TGTGCCAGCACCAAAGGAGGAGCCTACAATGAGCAGTTCTTC. Residues: CASTKGGAYNEQFF. J is TRBJ2-1 and V is TRBV7-9; perhaps TRBD2 as D (5 bases). CDR1 and CDR2 (germline): SEHNR, FQNEAQ (reference sequence). The V and J ends lost 7 bases and 2 bases respectively, with 12 bases between them. This CDR3 is built from 14 residues.

The rearrangement joins TRBV6-1 to TRBJ2-7, with D perhaps matching TRBD2 (7 bases). Trimming stripped 10 bases from V and 4 bases from J, with 23 bases between. This CDR3 is 15 amino acids long. CDR1 MNHNS and CDR2 SASEGT come from the germline V gene. CDR3 region: CATRGGGSQPYEQYF. The CDR3 DNA reads TGTGCCACCAGAGGGGGGGGGTCGCAACCTTACGAGCAGTACTTC.

The table lists this clone with a few counts. V is TRBV5-1 and J is TRBJ1-2, with 9 bases matching TRBD1. The trim removed 1 base at V and 4 bases at J, leaving 5 bases unmatched. The CDR3 is 15 residues long. Germline V gene sequence: CDR1 SGHRS, CDR2 YFSETQ. The chain's CDR3 is CASSLTGGPSYGYTF. CDR3 in DNA: TGCGCCAGCAGCTTGACAGGGGGCCCCTCCTATGGCTACACCTTC.

The chain links TRBV5-1 to TRBJ2-5; no clear D. Per the germline V gene, CDR1 is SGHRS and CDR2 is YFSETQ. The CDR3 consists of 13 residues. Trimming removed 4 bases from V and 4 bases from J, with 11 bases in between. The CDR3 reads CASSQRRAETQYF. CDR3 nucleotide sequence: TGCGCCAGCAGCCAGAGGAGAGCAGAGACCCAGTACTTC.

The chain has TRBV7-9 and TRBJ1-2; D gene uncertain. The CDR3 consists of 15 residues. Germline CDR1 is SEHNR and CDR2 is FQNEAQ (reference sequence). V shed 4 bases and J shed 0 bases, with 12 bases lying between them. CDR3 in amino acids: CASSSNREANYGYTF. DNA for the CDR3: TGTGCCAGCAGCTCCAACCGGGAAGCTAACTATGGCTACACCTTC. Looking up the rest from reference TRBV7-9 and TRBJ1-2 gives the full variable domain: DTGVSQNPRHKITKRGQNVTFRCDPISEHNRLYWYRQTLGQGPEFLTYFQNEAQLEKSRLLSDRFSAERPKGSFSTLEIQRTEQGDSAMYLCASSSNREANYGYTFGSGTRLTVV.

The chain combines TRBV7-9 with TRBJ1-5, with D perhaps TRBD1 (6 bases). The germline V gene encodes CDR1 SEHNR and CDR2 FQNEAQ (reference sequence). The CDR3 runs to 12 residues. The ends were cut back, 4 bases at V and 7 bases at J, with 8 bases in the middle. The CDR3 DNA is TGTGCCAGCAGCTCAGGGGACCAGCCCCAGCATTTT. It translates to CASSSGDQPQHF.

J is TRBJ2-3 and V is TRBV9; 7 bases map to TRBD2. In germline, CDR1 is SGDLS, CDR2 YYNGEE. The ends lost 4 bases at V and 2 bases at J; junction bases unmatched: 10. The CDR3 consists of 16 residues. The CDR3 DNA reads as TGTGCCAGCAGCCCCCACCCTAGCGGATTCACAGATACGCAGTATTTT. Translation: CASSPHPSGFTDTQYF.